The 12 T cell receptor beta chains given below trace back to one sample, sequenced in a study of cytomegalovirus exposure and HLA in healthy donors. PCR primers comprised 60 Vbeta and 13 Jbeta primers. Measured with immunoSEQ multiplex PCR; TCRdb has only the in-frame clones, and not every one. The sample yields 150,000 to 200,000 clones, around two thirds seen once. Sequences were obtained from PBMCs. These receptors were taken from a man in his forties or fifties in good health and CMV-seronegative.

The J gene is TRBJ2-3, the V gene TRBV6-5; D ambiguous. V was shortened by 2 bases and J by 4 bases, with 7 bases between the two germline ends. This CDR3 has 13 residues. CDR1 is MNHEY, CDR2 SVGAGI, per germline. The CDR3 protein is CASSYGRSDTQYF. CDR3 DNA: TGTGCCAGCAGTTACGGCAGGTCAGATACGCAGTATTTT.

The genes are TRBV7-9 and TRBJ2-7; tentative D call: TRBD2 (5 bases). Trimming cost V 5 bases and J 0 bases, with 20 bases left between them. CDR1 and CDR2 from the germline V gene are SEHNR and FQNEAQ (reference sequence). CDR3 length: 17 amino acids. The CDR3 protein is CASSAWPRTADSYEQYF. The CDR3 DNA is TGTGCCAGCAGCGCCTGGCCCCGCACAGCGGACTCCTACGAGCAGTACTTC.

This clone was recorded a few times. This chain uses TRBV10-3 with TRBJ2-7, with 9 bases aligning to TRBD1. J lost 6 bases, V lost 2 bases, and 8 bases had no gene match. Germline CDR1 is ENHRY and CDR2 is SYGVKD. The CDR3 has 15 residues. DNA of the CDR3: TGTGCCATCAGTGAGCCCGGACAGGGGTCGGGCGAGCAGTACTTC. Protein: CAISEPGQGSGEQYF.

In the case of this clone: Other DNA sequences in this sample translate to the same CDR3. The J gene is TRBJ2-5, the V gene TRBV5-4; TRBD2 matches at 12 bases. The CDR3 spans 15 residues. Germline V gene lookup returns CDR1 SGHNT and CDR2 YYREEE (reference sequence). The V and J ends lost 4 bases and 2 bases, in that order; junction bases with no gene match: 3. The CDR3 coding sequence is TGTGCCAGCAGCCCGGGGACTAGCGGGCAAGAGACCCAGTACTTC. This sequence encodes CASSPGTSGQETQYF.

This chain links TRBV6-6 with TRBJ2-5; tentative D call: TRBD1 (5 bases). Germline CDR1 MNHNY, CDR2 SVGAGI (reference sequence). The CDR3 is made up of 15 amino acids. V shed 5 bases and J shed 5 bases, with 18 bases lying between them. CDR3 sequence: CASSGQSTFVETQYF. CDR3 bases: TGTGCCAGCAGTGGACAAAGTACCTTTGTGGAGACCCAGTACTTC.

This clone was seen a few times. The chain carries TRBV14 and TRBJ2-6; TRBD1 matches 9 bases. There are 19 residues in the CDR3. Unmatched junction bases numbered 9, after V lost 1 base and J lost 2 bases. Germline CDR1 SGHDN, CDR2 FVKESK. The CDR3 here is CASSQGRGTGITGANVLTF. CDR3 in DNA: TGTGCCAGCAGCCAAGGTCGGGGGACAGGGATAACTGGGGCCAACGTCCTGACTTTC.

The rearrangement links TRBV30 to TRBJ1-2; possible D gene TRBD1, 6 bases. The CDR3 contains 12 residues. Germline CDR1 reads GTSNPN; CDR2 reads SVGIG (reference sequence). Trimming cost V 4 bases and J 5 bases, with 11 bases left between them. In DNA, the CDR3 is TGTGCCTGGACAGGGGTGCGGTATGGCTACACCTTC. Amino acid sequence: CAWTGVRYGYTF.

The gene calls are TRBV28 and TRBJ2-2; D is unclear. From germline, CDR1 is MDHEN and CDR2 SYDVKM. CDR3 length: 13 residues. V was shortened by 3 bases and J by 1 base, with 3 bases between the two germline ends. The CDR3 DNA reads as TGTGCCAGCAGTTTCAGGAACACCGGGGAGCTGTTTTTT. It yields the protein CASSFRNTGELFF.

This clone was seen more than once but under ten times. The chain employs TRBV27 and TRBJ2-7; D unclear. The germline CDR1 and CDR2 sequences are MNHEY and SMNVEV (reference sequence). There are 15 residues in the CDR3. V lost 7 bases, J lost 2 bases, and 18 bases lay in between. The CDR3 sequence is CASKAREQPPYEQYF. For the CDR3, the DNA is TGTGCCAGCAAAGCCCGAGAACAGCCTCCCTACGAGCAGTACTTC.

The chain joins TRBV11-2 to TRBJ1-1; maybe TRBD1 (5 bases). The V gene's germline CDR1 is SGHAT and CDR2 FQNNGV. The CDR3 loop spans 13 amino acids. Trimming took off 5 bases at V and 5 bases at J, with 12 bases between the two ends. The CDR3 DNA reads TGTGCCAGCAGCCCCTTGGGGGGGACTGAAGCTTTCTTT. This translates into CASSPLGGTEAFF. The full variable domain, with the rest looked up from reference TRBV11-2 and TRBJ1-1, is EAGVAQSPRYKIIEKRQSVAFWCNPISGHATLYWYQQILGQGPKLLIQFQNNGVVDDSQLPKDRFSAERLKGVDSTLKIQPAKLEDSAVYLCASSPLGGTEAFFGQGTRLTVV.

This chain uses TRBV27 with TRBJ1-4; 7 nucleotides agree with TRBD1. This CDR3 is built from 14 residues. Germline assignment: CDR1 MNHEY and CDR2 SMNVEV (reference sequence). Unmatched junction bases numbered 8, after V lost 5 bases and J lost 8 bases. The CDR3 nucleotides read TGTGCCAGCAGTCCCCGACAGGGAATAGAAAAACTGTTTTTT. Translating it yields CASSPRQGIEKLFF.

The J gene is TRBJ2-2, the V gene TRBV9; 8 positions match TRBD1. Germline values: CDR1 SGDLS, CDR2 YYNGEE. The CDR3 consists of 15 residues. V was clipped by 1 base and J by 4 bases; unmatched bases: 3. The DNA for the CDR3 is TGTGCCAGCAGCGTACTGGGGACAGGCACCGGGGAGCTGTTTTTT. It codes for CASSVLGTGTGELFF.